This passage covers 30 T cell receptor beta chains from one sample sequenced in a study of beta chain features in type 1 diabetes. The investigators reverse transcribed all of the isolated RNA, so they sequenced expressed TCRB transcripts. Assay: immunoSEQ multiplex PCR; the TCRdb copy retains only in-frame clones and omits some. The top ten clones hold 0.68% of a sample with about 130,000 clones, about 8.7% of them seen once. The sample taken for sequencing was central memory CD4+ T cells from blood. The receptor set was obtained from a man aged 18 to 30 in good health.

The rearrangement joins TRBV11-2 to TRBJ2-3; 9 bases match TRBD2. Germline CDR1 reads SGHAT; CDR2 reads FQNNGV. V shed 1 base and J 4 bases; nucleotides not matched to a gene: 9. This CDR3 region has 17 residues. CDR3 nucleotide sequence: TGTGCCAGCAGCTTAGCTGCGGGCGGGGGGGCCGCAGATACGCAGTATTTT. As protein: CASSLAAGGGAADTQYF.

The sample holds a few counts of this clone. This chain connects TRBV25-1 to TRBJ2-2; 9 nucleotides agree with TRBD1. The germline V gene has CDR1 MGHDK and CDR2 SYGVNS. The ends lost 10 bases at V and 4 bases at J; junction bases unmatched: 7. CDR3 length equals 14 residues. CDR3 in amino acids: CATRGQGSTGELFF. For the CDR3, the DNA is TGTGCCACCCGAGGACAGGGGAGCACCGGGGAGCTGTTTTTT.

A few counts support this clone. This chain links TRBV6-1 with TRBJ1-2; D unresolved. CDR1 MNHNS and CDR2 SASEGT come from the germline V gene. The CDR3 is made up of 17 amino acids. The V and J ends lost 2 bases and 3 bases respectively, with 19 bases between them. The DNA for the CDR3 is TGTGCCAGCAGTGAACAAATGGGAGGGCAGGCGTACTATGGCTACACCTTC. It yields the protein CASSEQMGGQAYYGYTF.

There are a few counts of this clone. The rearrangement joins TRBV7-9 to TRBJ1-2; D remains ambiguous. Trimming took off 6 bases at V and 8 bases at J, with 13 bases between the two ends. Germline assignment: CDR1 SEHNR and CDR2 FQNEAQ (reference sequence). The CDR3 extends over 12 amino acids. CDR3 in DNA: TGTGCCAGCAGTGCCGCAGGAGGCGGCTACACCTTC. Amino acid sequence: CASSAAGGGYTF.

The V call is TRBV15, the J call TRBJ2-1, with TRBD2 matching 11 bases. Trimming at V came to 3 bases and at J to 9 bases, leaving 7 bases not matched to a gene. CDR1 and CDR2 from the germline V gene are LNHNV and YYDKDF (reference sequence). The CDR3 totals 15 residues. The CDR3 DNA reads TGTGCCACCAGCAGGATGACTAGCGGGGCGACTGAGCAGTTCTTC. Protein product: CATSRMTSGATEQFF.

This clone was seen once. The chain employs TRBV5-6 and TRBJ1-6; D possibly corresponds to TRBD1 (6 bases). This CDR3 is built from 14 residues. The V gene's germline CDR1 is SGHDT and CDR2 YYEEEE. The V gene lost 3 bases and the J gene lost 14 bases, with 18 bases spanning the gap. The CDR3 sequence: CASSSTGFQATLHF. The CDR3, as DNA: TGTGCCAGCAGCTCCACAGGGTTTCAGGCTACCCTCCACTTT.

This clone was found a few times. The chain recombines TRBV7-8 with TRBJ1-2; D is undetermined. Looked up from germline, CDR1 is SGHVS and CDR2 is FQNEAQ. V was clipped by 0 bases and J by 0 bases, with 8 bases between them. The CDR3 sequence is 15 residues long. The CDR3 loop is CASSLAASANYGYTF. CDR3 nucleotide sequence: TGTGCCAGCAGCTTAGCTGCCAGCGCTAACTATGGCTACACCTTC.

This clone has more than one count but fewer than ten. The gene calls are TRBV20-1 and TRBJ2-7; D gene uncertain. Germline-derived CDR1 and CDR2 are DFQATT and SNEGSKA (reference sequence). The CDR3 is 11 residues long. The V gene lost 0 bases and the J gene lost 3 bases, with 3 bases spanning the gap. CDR3 amino acids: CSARDSYEQYF. Written as DNA, the CDR3 is TGCAGTGCTAGAGACAGCTACGAGCAGTACTTC.

There are a few counts of this clone. V is TRBV5-8 and J is TRBJ1-2, with 8 bases matching TRBD1. The CDR3 length is 14 residues. V was pared by 4 bases and J by 3 bases, with 5 bases of the junction left unmatched. Germline lookup yields CDR1 SGHTS and CDR2 YDEGEE. In DNA form, the CDR3 reads TGTGCCAGCAGCCCAGGGGGCTTAGACTATGGCTACACCTTC. This codes for CASSPGGLDYGYTF.

This clone was counted many times. This chain connects TRBV29-1 to TRBJ2-3, with 7 bases identical to TRBD2. V lost 7 bases to trimming and J lost 6 bases; unmatched junction nucleotides: 7. The germline V gene encodes CDR1 SQVTM and CDR2 ANQGSEA. This CDR3 is 12 amino acids long. In nucleotides, the CDR3 is TGCAGCGCGACTAGCCCAGGGGATACGCAGTATTTT. Its translation: CSATSPGDTQYF.

The chain links TRBV11-2 to TRBJ1-1, with 8 bases lining up with TRBD1. This CDR3 comprises 16 residues. CDR1 SGHAT and CDR2 FQNNGV come from the germline V gene. Trimming at V came to 6 bases and at J to 1 base, leaving 10 bases not matched to a gene. CDR3 coding DNA: TGTGCCAGCAGGAATCTCCTGGACAGGGAGAACACTGAAGCTTTCTTT. Encoded protein: CASRNLLDRENTEAFF.

This rearrangement joins TRBV29-1 to TRBJ2-5; the D gene is possibly TRBD1 (7 bases). The J call is doubtful: the DNA matches TRBJ2-7 better. CDR1 is SQVTM and CDR2 is ANQGSEA in the germline V gene. There are 12 residues in the CDR3. The CDR3 here is CSVFQGGGEQYF. CDR3 DNA: TGCAGCGTTTTCCAGGGGGGAGGCGAGCAGTACTTC.

The J gene is TRBJ2-3, the V gene TRBV6-6; 8 bases map to TRBD2. The germline V gene has CDR1 MNHNY and CDR2 SVGAGI (reference sequence). The CDR3 spans 15 residues. V lost 6 bases to trimming and J lost 0 bases; unmatched junction nucleotides: 5. The chain's CDR3 is CASSNGGASTDTQYF. CDR3 nucleotide sequence: TGTGCCAGCAGCAACGGGGGGGCCAGCACAGATACGCAGTATTTT.

This clone was picked up a small number of times. V gene TRBV7-2 combines with J gene TRBJ1-3, with D unclear. Trimming took 1 base from V and 0 from J, leaving 4 bases between them. The CDR3 has 14 amino acids. The germline V gene has CDR1 SGHTA and CDR2 FQGNSA. The CDR3, as DNA: TGTGCCAGCAGCTTAGGACACTCTGGAAACACCATATATTTT. It encodes CASSLGHSGNTIYF. Full variable domain (outside the CDR3, taken from reference TRBV7-2 and TRBJ1-3): GAGVSQSPSNKVTEKGKDVELRCDPISGHTALYWYRQSLGQGLEFLIYFQGNSAPDKSGLPSDRFSAERTGGSVSTLTIQRTQQEDSAVYLCASSLGHSGNTIYFGEGSWLTVV.

This clone was counted between two and nine times. Here the CDR3 DNA reads TGTGCCAGCAGCTTAGACCGGGGGGATACGCAGTATTTT. Its translation: CASSLDRGDTQYF. V is TRBV11-2 and J is TRBJ2-3; possible D gene TRBD2, 6 bases. Between the trimmed V and J ends, which lost 0 bases and 6 bases, there was a span of 7 bases. The CDR3 runs to 13 residues. Germline V CDR1 and CDR2: SGHAT, FQNNGV.

This clone showed up just a few times. The chain carries TRBV30 and TRBJ1-6; no definite D call. CDR3 length: 12 residues. Trimming took off 1 base at V and 12 bases at J, with 10 bases between the two ends. Germline V gene data show CDR1 as GTSNPN and CDR2 as SVGIG (reference sequence). This CDR3 is CAWSGIRGPLHF. The CDR3 DNA follows: TGTGCCTGGAGTGGGATCCGAGGACCCCTCCACTTT.

V is TRBV7-2 and J is TRBJ2-5; 8 positions match TRBD2. Per germline, CDR1 SGHTA and CDR2 FQGNSA. The CDR3 runs 15 residues. J was trimmed by 4 bases and V by 2 bases; bases with no gene match: 6. DNA of the CDR3: TGTGCCAGCAGCTTAAATCGCGGGGGGCCAGAGACCCAGTACTTC. This codes for CASSLNRGGPETQYF.

The chain is built from TRBV9 and TRBJ1-1, with 9 bases aligning to TRBD1. V was clipped by 0 bases and J by 5 bases; unmatched bases: 5. Germline lookup yields CDR1 SGDLS and CDR2 YYNGEE. CDR3 size: 15 residues. Here the CDR3 reads CASSVGGQGRTEAFF. For the CDR3, the DNA is TGTGCCAGCAGCGTAGGCGGACAGGGGAGGACTGAAGCTTTCTTT.

This clone was seen a few times. CDR3 protein: CASSQDPVRGGELFF. The CDR3 nucleotides read TGCGCCAGCAGCCAAGACCCAGTGCGGGGCGGGGAGCTGTTTTTT. This chain uses TRBV4-3 with TRBJ2-2, with D maybe TRBD2 (6 bases). Germline CDR1 and CDR2: LGHNA and YSLEER. The CDR3 spans 15 residues. V lost 0 bases to trimming and J lost 7 bases, with 12 bases between them.

As concerns this clone: Different DNA sequences within this sample yield the same CDR3. The chain recombines TRBV5-1 with TRBJ1-5; D is undetermined. Between the trimmed V and J ends, which lost 1 base and 0 bases, there was a span of 8 bases. This CDR3 comprises 15 residues. Germline lookup yields CDR1 SGHRS and CDR2 YFSETQ. This CDR3 reads CASSLFGDSNQPQHF. The CDR3 coding sequence is TGCGCCAGCAGCTTGTTCGGGGATAGCAATCAGCCCCAGCATTTT.

The rearrangement joins TRBV6-1 to TRBJ1-6, with D possibly matching TRBD1 (6 bases). The V gene's germline CDR1 is MNHNS and CDR2 SASEGT. V was shortened by 2 bases and J by 9 bases, with 14 bases between the two germline ends. The CDR3 runs 15 residues. The CDR3 sequence: CASSERETGRSPLHF. CDR3 nucleotide sequence: TGTGCCAGCAGTGAACGTGAGACAGGACGTTCACCCCTCCACTTT.

This clone was seen a handful of times. The rearrangement joins TRBV18 to TRBJ1-1; 10 bases line up with TRBD1. V dropped 6 bases and J dropped 5; count of bases not matched to a gene: 9. The CDR3 contains 15 residues. Germline CDR1 KGHSH, CDR2 LQKENI. The CDR3 protein is CASSRQGAGGTEAFF. Written as DNA, the CDR3 is TGTGCCAGCTCGCGACAGGGGGCAGGTGGTACTGAAGCTTTCTTT.

The chain couples TRBV27 to TRBJ2-5; TRBD1 aligns across 9 bases. The germline CDR1 and CDR2 sequences are MNHEY and SMNVEV (reference sequence). Germline trimming cut 6 bases from V and 5 bases from J; bases unmatched to any gene: 4. CDR3 length: 13 amino acids. CDR3 sequence: CASSRDRVETQYF. CDR3 DNA sequence: TGTGCCAGCAGCAGGGACAGGGTGGAGACCCAGTACTTC.

The sample holds a few counts of this clone. The chain joins TRBV7-3 to TRBJ2-7, with a possible D match to TRBD2 (5 bases). The CDR3 covers 14 residues. Germline CDR1 and CDR2: SGHTA and FQGTGA. Trimming removed 1 base at V and 5 bases at J, with 12 bases between. The CDR3 region is CASSLRPGIDEQYF. In DNA form, the CDR3 reads TGTGCCAGCAGCTTAAGGCCGGGGATTGACGAGCAGTACTTC.

In this sample, this clone turned up many times. V usage is TRBV29-1 and J usage is TRBJ1-4, with 7 bases identical to TRBD1. CDR1 and CDR2 (germline): SQVTM, ANQGSEA. Trimming cost V 7 bases and J 8 bases; bases outside gene matches: 10. CDR3 length: 13 residues. The CDR3 DNA sequence: TGCAGCGCGATAACAGGGGCTTTGGAAAAACTGTTTTTT. Translating it yields CSAITGALEKLFF.

The chain couples TRBV11-2 to TRBJ1-2; D remains unclear. The V and J ends lost 1 base and 4 bases respectively, with 13 bases between them. There are 15 residues in the CDR3. Germline V gives CDR1 SGHAT, CDR2 FQNNGV. The CDR3 bases are TGTGCCAGCAGCTTAGTTTCCGGTCCGCGCTATGGCTACACCTTC. Protein product: CASSLVSGPRYGYTF.

This clone appeared a few times. The gene calls are TRBV7-2 and TRBJ2-3, with 8 positions matching TRBD2. Germline CDR1 and CDR2: SGHTA and FQGNSA. The CDR3 contains 16 residues. J gave up 2 bases and V 5 bases, and 9 bases lay outside the gene matches. The CDR3 protein is CASSKGLASITDTQYF. CDR3 DNA sequence: TGTGCCAGCAGCAAAGGACTAGCCTCTATCACAGATACGCAGTATTTT.

The V call is TRBV7-9, the J call TRBJ1-2; D unresolved. CDR1 is SEHNR and CDR2 is FQNEAQ in the germline V gene (reference sequence). Trimming left V 4 bases short and J 8 bases short, with 14 bases between. This CDR3 has 13 residues. The CDR3 is CASSSSIRGGYTF. The CDR3 DNA is TGTGCCAGCAGCTCCTCTATTCGAGGCGGCTACACCTTC.

The V and J genes are TRBV28 and TRBJ2-1; TRBD1 matches 7 bases. The J segment lost 10 bases and the V segment lost 8 bases, leaving 8 bases of the junction unmatched. CDR3 size: 12 residues. Germline assignment: CDR1 MDHEN and CDR2 SYDVKM. For the CDR3, the DNA is TGTGCCAGCCAGACAGGGCTGGGGGAGCAGTTCTTC. Translating gives CASQTGLGEQFF.

The chain carries TRBV5-1 and TRBJ1-1; 7 bases align to TRBD1. This CDR3 contains 15 residues. Germline V gene data show CDR1 as SGHRS and CDR2 as YFSETQ. J was trimmed by 5 bases and V by 6 bases; bases with no gene match: 13. CDR3 protein: CASTKYPGGNTEAFF. The CDR3 DNA is TGCGCCAGCACCAAATACCCAGGGGGGAATACTGAAGCTTTCTTT.